This T cell receptor (beta chain) was profiled in a study of CD8+CD57+ T cells in acquired aplastic anemia. Ten or more counts support this clonotype. With 5 bases removed from V and 3 bases from J, the gap between germline ends came to 20 bases. The CDR3 consists of 16 residues. Germline assignment: CDR1 DFQATT and CDR2 SNEGSKA (reference sequence). TCR beta VDJ and CDR3 were profiled, and genomic DNA was the template. MiXCR, applied by TCRdb to the reads, yields one record per CDR3 protein. The sample consists of some 150,000 distinct CDR3 sequences, less than 45% of them appearing once. This receptor was identified in a human donor in good health, serving as a control. The rearrangement uses TRBV20-1 and TRBJ2-1; D may be TRBD2 (6 bases). Sequencing input: sorted CD4+, CD8+, or CD8+CD57+ T cells (not recorded which) from PBMCs. The CDR3 nucleotides are TGCAGTGCTCCAAAGTTAATGCCGGGACTCTACAATGAGCAGTTCTTC. Protein: CSAPKLMPGLYNEQFF.